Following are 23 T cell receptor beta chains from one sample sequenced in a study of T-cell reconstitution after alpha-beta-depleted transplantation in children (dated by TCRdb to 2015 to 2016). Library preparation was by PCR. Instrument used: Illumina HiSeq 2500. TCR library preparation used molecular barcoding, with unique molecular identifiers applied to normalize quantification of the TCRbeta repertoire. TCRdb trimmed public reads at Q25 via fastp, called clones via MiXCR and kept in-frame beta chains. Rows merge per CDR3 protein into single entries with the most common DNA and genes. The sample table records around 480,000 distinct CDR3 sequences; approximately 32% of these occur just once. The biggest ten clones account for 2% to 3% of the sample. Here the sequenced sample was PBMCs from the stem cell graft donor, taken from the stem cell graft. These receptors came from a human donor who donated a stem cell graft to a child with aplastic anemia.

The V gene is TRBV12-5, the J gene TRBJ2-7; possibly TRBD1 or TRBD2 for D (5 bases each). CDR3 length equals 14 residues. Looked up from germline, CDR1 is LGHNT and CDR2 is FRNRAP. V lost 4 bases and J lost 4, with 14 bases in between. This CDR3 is CASGSGRRRYEQYF. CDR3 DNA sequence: TGTGCTAGTGGTTCGGGACGGAGAAGATACGAGCAGTACTTC.

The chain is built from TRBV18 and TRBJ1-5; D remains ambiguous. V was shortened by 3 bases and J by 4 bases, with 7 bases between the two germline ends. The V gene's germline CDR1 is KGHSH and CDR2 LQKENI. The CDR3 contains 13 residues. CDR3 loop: CASSPRENQPQHF. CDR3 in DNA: TGTGCCAGCTCACCTAGAGAAAATCAGCCCCAGCATTTT.

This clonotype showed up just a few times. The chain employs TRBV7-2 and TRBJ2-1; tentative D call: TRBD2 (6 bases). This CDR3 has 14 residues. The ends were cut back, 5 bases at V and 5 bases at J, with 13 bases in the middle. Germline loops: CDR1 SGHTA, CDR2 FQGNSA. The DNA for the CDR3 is TGTGCCAGCAGCCCCGGGACTCGGAACAATGAGCAGTTCTTC. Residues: CASSPGTRNNEQFF.

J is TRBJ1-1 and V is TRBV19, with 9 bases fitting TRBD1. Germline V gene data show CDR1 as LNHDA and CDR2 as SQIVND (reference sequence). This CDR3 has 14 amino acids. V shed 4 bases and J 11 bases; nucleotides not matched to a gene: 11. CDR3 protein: CASSTTGGGDSAFF. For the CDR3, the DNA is TGTGCCAGTAGTACAACAGGGGGCGGCGATTCCGCTTTCTTT.

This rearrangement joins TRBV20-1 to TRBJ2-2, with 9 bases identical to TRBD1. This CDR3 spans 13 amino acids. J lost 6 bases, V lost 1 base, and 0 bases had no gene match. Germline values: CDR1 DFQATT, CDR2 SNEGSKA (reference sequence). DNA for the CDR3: TGCAGTGCTAGAGGGACAGGGGCCGGGGAGCTGTTTTTT. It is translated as CSARGTGAGELFF.

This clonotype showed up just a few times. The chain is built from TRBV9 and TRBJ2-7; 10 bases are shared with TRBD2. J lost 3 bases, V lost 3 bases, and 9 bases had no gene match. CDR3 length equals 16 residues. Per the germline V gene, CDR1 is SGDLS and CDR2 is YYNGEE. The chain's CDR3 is CASSAPPGLAIYEQYF. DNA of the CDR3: TGTGCCAGCAGCGCCCCCCCGGGACTAGCGATCTACGAGCAGTACTTC.

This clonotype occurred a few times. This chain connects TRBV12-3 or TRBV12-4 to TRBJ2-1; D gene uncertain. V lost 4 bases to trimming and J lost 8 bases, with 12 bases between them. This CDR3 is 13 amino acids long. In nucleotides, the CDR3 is TGTGCCAGCAGTTCCCAGGCCGAGGATGAGCAGTTCTTC. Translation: CASSSQAEDEQFF.

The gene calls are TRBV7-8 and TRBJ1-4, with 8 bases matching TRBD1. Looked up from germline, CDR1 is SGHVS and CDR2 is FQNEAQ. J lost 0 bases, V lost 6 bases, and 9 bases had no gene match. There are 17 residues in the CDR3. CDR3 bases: TGTGCCAGCAGTCAACTAACAGGGGGATCAACTAATGAAAAACTGTTTTTT. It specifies CASSQLTGGSTNEKLFF. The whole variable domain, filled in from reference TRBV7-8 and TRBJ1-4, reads GAGVSQSPRYKVAKRGQDVALRCDPISGHVSLFWYQQALGQGPEFLTYFQNEAQLDKSGLPSDRFFAERPEGSVSTLKIQRTQQEDSAVYLCASSQLTGGSTNEKLFFGSGTQLSVL.

CDR3 region: CASSLRGRETEAFF. The CDR3 DNA reads TGCGCCAGCAGCTTGAGGGGGCGTGAGACTGAAGCTTTCTTT. The gene calls are TRBV5-1 and TRBJ1-1, with 7 bases identical to TRBD1. J was trimmed by 5 bases and V by 1 base; bases with no gene match: 5. Germline CDR1 SGHRS, CDR2 YFSETQ. The CDR3 spans 14 residues.

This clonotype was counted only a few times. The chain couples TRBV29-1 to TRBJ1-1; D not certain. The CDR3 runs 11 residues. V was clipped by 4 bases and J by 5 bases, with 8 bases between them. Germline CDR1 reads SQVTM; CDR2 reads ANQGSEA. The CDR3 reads CSVGVETEAFF. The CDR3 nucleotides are TGCAGCGTTGGTGTTGAAACTGAAGCTTTCTTT. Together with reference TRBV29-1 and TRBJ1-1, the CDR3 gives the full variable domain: SAVISQKPSRDICQRGTSLTIQCQVDSQVTMMFWYRQQPGQSLTLIATANQGSEATYESGFVIDKFPISRPNLTFSTLTVSNMSPEDSSIYLCSVGVETEAFFGQGTRLTVV.

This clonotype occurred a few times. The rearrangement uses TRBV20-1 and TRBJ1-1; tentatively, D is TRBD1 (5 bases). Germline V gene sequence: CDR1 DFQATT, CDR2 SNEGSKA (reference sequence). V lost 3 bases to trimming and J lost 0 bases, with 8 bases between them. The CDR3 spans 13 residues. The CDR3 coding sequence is TGCAGTGCTAGTACGGACATGAACACTGAAGCTTTCTTT. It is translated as CSASTDMNTEAFF.

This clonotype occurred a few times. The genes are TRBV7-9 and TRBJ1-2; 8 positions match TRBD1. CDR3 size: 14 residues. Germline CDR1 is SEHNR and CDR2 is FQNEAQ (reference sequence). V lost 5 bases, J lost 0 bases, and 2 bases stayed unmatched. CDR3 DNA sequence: TGTGCCAGCAGCCCACAGGGGGCTAACTATGGCTACACCTTC. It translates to CASSPQGANYGYTF.

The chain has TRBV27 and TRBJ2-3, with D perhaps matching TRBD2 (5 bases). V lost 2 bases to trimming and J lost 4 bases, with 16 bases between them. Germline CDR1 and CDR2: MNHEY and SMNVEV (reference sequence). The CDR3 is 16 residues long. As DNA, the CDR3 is TGTGCCAGCAGTTTAACGGCGGGCTCTCCCCCAGATACGCAGTATTTT. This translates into CASSLTAGSPPDTQYF.

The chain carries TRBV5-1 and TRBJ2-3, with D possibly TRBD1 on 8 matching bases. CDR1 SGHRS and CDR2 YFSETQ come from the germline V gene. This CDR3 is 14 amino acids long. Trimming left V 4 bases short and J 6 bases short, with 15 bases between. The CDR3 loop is CASSQQGGLDTQYF. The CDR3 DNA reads TGCGCCAGCAGCCAACAGGGGGGGCTGGATACGCAGTATTTT.

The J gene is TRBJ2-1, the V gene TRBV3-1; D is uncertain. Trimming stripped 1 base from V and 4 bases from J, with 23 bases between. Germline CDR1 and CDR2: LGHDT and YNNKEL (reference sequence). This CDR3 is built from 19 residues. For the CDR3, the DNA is TGTGCCAGCAGCCAAGGTCAAGGTCGGTTCGTGCGTACATACAATGAGCAGTTCTTC. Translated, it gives CASSQGQGRFVRTYNEQFF.

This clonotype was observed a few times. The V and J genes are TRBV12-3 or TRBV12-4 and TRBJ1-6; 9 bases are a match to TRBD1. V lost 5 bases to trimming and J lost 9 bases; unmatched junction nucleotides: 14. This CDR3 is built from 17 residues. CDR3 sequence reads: CASSHNWAGQGTSPLHF. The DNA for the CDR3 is TGTGCCAGCAGTCATAACTGGGCGGGACAGGGCACTTCACCCCTCCACTTT.

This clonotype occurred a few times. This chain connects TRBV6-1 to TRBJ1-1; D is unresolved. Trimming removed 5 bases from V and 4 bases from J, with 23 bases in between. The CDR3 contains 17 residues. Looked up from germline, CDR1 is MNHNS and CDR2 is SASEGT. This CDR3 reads CASSPPRKGQVGTEAFF. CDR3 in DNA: TGTGCCAGCAGTCCTCCTCGGAAAGGCCAGGTTGGCACTGAAGCTTTCTTT.

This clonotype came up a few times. CDR3 sequence (DNA): TGTGCCAGCAGCTTGGGACAGGGCAGGTCTCAGCCCCAGCATTTT. Translating it yields CASSLGQGRSQPQHF. This chain connects TRBV5-5 to TRBJ1-5, with 7 bases lining up with TRBD1. Germline loops: CDR1 SGHKS, CDR2 YYEKEE (reference sequence). The CDR3 runs 15 residues. The V gene end was trimmed by 0 bases and the J gene end by 6 bases; junction bases not matched to a gene: 6.

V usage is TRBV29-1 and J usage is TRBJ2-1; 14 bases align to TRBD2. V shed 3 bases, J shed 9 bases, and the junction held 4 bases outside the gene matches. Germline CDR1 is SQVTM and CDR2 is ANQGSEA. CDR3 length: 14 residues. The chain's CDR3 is CSVESGLAGGEQFF. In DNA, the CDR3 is TGCAGCGTTGAGAGCGGACTAGCGGGAGGTGAGCAGTTCTTC.

CDR3 loop: CASSLRAGYGYTF. CDR3 nucleotides: TGTGCCAGCAGCCTACGAGCTGGCTATGGCTACACCTTC. V is TRBV5-6 and J is TRBJ1-2; D remains ambiguous. Trimming cost V 4 bases and J 4 bases, with 11 bases left between them. Germline V gene sequence: CDR1 SGHDT, CDR2 YYEEEE. The CDR3 has 13 residues.

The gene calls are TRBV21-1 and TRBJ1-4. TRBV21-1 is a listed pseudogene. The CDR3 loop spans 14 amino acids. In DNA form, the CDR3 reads TGTGCCAGCAGCAATTTGCCTACTAATGAAAAACTGTTTTTT. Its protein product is CASSNLPTNEKLFF.

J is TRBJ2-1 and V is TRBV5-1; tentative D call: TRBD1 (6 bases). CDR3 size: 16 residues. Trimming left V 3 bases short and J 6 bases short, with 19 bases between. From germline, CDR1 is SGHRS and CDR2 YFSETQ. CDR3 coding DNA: TGCGCCAGCAGCTCATTAGGGACACCGAACCTCAATGAGCAGTTCTTC. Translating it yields CASSSLGTPNLNEQFF.

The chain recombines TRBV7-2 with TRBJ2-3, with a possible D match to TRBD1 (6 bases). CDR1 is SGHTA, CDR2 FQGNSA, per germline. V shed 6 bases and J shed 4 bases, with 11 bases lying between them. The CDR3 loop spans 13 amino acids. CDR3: CASRYTGSDTQYF. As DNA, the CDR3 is TGTGCCAGCAGATACACAGGGTCAGATACGCAGTATTTT.